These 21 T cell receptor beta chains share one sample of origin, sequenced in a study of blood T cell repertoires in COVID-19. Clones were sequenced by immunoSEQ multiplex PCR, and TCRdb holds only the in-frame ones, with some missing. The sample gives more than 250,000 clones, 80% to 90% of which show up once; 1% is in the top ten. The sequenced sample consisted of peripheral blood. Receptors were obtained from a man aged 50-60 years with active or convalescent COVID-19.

The CDR3 reads CASSLNSGGPQETQYF. The CDR3 nucleotides are TGTGCCAGCAGCTTAAATAGCGGGGGCCCCCAAGAGACCCAGTACTTC. The chain joins TRBV11-3 to TRBJ2-5; 9 bases align to TRBD2. Germline V CDR1 and CDR2: SGHNT, YENEEA. The length of the CDR3 is 16 residues. The junction had 5 bases not matched to a gene; V was cut back by 2 bases and J by 1 base. The variable domain in full, with the rest retrieved from reference TRBV11-3 and TRBJ2-5, is EAGVVQSPRYKIIEKKQPVAFWCNPISGHNTLYWYLQNLGQGPELLIRYENEEAVDDSQLPKDRFSAERLKGVDSTLKIQPAELGDSAVYLCASSLNSGGPQETQYFGPGTRLLVL.

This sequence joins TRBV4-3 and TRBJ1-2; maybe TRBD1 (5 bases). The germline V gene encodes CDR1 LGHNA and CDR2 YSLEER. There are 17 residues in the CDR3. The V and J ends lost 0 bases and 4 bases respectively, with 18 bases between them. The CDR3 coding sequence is TGCGCCAGCAGCCAAGATTATCGGCAGGGAGGACTCTATGGCTACACCTTC. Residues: CASSQDYRQGGLYGYTF.

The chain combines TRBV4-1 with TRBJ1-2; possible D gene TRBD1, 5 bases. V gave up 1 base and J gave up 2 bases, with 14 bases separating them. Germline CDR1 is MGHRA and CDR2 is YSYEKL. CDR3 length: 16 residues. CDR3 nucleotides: TGCGCCAGCAGCCAAGGACAGATAACTCCGAACTATGGCTACACCTTC. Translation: CASSQGQITPNYGYTF.

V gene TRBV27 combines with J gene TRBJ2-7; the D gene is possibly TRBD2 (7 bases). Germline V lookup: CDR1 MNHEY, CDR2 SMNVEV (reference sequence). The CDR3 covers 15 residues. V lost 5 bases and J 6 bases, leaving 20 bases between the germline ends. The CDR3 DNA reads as TGTGCCAGCAGTCCCCTTGGGGGGGGCCTCCCCGAGCAGTACTTC. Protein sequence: CASSPLGGGLPEQYF.

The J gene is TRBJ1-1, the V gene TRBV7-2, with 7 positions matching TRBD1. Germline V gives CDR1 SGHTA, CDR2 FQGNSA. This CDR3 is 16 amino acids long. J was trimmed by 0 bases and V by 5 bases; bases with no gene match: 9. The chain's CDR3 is CASSPRQGKLNTEAFF. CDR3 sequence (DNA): TGTGCCAGCAGCCCCAGACAGGGTAAGCTGAACACTGAAGCTTTCTTT.

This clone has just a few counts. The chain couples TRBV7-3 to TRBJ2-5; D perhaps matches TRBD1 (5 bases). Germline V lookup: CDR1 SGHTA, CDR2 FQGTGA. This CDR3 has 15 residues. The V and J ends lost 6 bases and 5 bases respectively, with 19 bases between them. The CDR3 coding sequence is TGTGCCAGCAGGCGGACACGGAGCCAGTCGGAGACCCAGTACTTC. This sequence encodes CASRRTRSQSETQYF.

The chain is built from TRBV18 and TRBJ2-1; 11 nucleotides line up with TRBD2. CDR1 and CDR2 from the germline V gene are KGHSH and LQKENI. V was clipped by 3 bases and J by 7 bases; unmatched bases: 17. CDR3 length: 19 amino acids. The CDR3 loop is CASSPGILAGERGVNEQFF. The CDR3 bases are TGTGCCAGCTCACCTGGCATACTAGCGGGAGAGAGGGGTGTAAATGAGCAGTTCTTC.

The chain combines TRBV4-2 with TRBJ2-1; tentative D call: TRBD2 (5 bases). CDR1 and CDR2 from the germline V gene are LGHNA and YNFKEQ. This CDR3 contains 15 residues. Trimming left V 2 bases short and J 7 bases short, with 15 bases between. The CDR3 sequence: CASSQIAMAPNEQFF. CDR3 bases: TGTGCCAGCAGCCAAATAGCGATGGCCCCAAATGAGCAGTTCTTC.

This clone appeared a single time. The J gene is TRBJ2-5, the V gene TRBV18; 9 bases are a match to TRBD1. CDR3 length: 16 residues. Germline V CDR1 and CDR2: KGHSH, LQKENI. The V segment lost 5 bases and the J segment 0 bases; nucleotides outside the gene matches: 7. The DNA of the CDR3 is TGTGCCAGCTCATCTGGGGACAGGGCTAACCAAGAGACCCAGTACTTC. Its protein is CASSSGDRANQETQYF. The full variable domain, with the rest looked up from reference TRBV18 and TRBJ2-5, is NAGVMQNPRHLVRRRGQEARLRCSPMKGHSHVYWYRQLPEEGLKFMVYLQKENIIDESGMPKERFSAEFPKEGPSILRIQQVVRGDSAAYFCASSSGDRANQETQYFGPGTRLLVL.

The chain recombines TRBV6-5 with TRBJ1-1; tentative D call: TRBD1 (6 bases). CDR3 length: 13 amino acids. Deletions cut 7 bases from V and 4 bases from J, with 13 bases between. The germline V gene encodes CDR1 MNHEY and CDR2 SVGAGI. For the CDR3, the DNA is TGTGCCAGCATCGGAAGAGGGGGCACTGAAGCTTTCTTT. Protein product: CASIGRGGTEAFF.

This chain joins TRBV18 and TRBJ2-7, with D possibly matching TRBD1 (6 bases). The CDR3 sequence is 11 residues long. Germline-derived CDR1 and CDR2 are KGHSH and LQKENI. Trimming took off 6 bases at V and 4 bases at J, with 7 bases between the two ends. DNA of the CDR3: TGTGCCAGCTCCGGACAGTACGAGCAGTACTTC. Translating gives CASSGQYEQYF.

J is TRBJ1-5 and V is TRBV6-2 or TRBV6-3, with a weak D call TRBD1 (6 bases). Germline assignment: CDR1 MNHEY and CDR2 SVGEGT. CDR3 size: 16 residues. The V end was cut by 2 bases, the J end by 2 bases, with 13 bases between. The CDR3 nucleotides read TGTGCCAGCAGTTACCTCAGGGGAATGGGCAATCAGCCCCAGCATTTT. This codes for CASSYLRGMGNQPQHF.

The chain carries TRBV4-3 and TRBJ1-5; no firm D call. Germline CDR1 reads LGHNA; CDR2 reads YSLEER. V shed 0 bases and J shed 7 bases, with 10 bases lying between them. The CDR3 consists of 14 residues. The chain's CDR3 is CASSQDRNTQPQHF. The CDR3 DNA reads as TGCGCCAGCAGCCAAGACCGCAACACCCAGCCCCAGCATTTT.

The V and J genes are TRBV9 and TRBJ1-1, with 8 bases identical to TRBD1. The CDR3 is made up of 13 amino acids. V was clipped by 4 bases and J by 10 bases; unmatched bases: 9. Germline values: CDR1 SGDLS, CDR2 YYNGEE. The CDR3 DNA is TGTGCCAGCAGCTTCGGACAGGGAGATCGAGCTTTCTTT. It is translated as CASSFGQGDRAFF.

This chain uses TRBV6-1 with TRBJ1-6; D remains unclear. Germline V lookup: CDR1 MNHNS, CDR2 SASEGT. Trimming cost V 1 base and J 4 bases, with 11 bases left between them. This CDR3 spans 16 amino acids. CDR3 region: CASSEGARLYNSPLHF. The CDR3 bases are TGTGCCAGCAGTGAAGGGGCTCGGCTTTATAATTCACCCCTCCACTTT.

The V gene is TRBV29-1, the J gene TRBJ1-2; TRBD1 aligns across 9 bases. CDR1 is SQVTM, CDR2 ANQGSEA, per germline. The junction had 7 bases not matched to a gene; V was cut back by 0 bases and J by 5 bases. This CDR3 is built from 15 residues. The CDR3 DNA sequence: TGCAGCGTTGAAGAGTCACAGGGGGCTTGGTATGGCTACACCTTC. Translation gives CSVEESQGAWYGYTF.

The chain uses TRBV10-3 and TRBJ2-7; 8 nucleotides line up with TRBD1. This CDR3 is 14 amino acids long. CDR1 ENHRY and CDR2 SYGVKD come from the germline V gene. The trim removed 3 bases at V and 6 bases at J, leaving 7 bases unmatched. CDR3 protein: CAISEGTGFSEQYF. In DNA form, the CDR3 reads TGTGCCATCAGTGAAGGGACAGGTTTTAGCGAGCAGTACTTC.

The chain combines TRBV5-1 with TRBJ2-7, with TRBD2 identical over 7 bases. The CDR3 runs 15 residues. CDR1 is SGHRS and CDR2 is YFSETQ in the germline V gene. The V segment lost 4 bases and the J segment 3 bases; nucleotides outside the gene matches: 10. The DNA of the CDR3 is TGCGCCAGCAGCCCCGCCCCGGGACTATTCTACGAGCAGTACTTC. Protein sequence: CASSPAPGLFYEQYF.

The CDR3: CASSLGQGGGYGYTF. DNA for the CDR3: TGCGCCAGCAGCCTCGGACAGGGGGGAGGCTATGGCTACACCTTC. The J gene is TRBJ1-2, the V gene TRBV4-1; 10 bases agree with TRBD1. The CDR3 has 15 amino acids. Germline V gene lookup returns CDR1 MGHRA and CDR2 YSYEKL. Trimming at V came to 4 bases and at J to 4 bases, leaving 6 bases not matched to a gene.

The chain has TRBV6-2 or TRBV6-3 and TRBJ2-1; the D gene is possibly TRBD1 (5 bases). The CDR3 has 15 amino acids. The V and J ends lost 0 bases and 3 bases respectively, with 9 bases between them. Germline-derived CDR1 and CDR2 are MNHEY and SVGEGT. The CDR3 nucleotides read TGTGCCAGCAGTTACTCCGGTGGACACTACAATGAGCAGTTCTTC. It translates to CASSYSGGHYNEQFF.

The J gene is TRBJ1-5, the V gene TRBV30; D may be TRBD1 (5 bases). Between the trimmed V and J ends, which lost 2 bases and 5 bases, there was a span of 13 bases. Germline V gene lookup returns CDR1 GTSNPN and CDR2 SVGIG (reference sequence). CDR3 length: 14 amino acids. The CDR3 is CAWSMGRDYQPQHF. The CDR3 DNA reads TGTGCCTGGAGTATGGGGAGGGACTATCAGCCCCAGCATTTT.